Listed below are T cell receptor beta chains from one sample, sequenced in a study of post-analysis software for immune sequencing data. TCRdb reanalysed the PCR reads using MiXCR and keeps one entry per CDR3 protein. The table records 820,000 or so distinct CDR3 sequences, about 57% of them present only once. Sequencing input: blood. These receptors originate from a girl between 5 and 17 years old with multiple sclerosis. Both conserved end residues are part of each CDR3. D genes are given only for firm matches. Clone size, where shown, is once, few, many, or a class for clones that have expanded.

CASSLEGGLDEQYF TGCGCCAGCAGCTTGGAAGGAGGGCTCGACGAGCAGTACTTC TRBV5-1 - - TRBJ2-7
CASRLTGADGYTF TGTGCCAGCAGATTAACAGGGGCCGATGGCTACACCTTC TRBV12-3/TRBV12-4 TRBD1 - TRBJ1-2
CASSSPDRFDSPLHF TGTGCCAGCAGCTCGCCGGACAGATTTGATTCACCCCTCCACTTT TRBV5-5 - few TRBJ1-6
CSVGGAVLTDTQYF TGCAGCGTTGGGGGGGCGGTTTTGACAGATACGCAGTATTTT TRBV29-1 - - TRBJ2-3
CASSQAQGGSTEAFF TGCGCCAGCAGCCAAGCACAGGGCGGGAGCACTGAAGCTTTCTTT TRBV4-1 - - TRBJ1-1
CSVELGNEQFF TGCAGCGTTGAACTTGGAAATGAGCAGTTCTTC TRBV29-1 - few TRBJ2-1
CASSSDRGRGYTF TGTGCCAGCAGCTCTGACAGGGGCCGAGGCTACACCTTC TRBV5-5 TRBD1 few TRBJ1-2
CASGFELPMTAQETQYF TGTGCTAGTGGTTTTGAACTCCCGATGACCGCGCAAGAGACCCAGTACTTC TRBV12-5 - - TRBJ2-5
CASSELEQGASPLHF TGTGCCAGCAGTGAATTGGAACAGGGGGCTTCACCCCTCCACTTT TRBV25-1 TRBD1 - TRBJ1-6
CSARGTDYEQYF TGCAGTGCTAGAGGGACCGACTACGAGCAGTACTTC TRBV20-1 - - TRBJ2-7
CASSPYIAGLAGVRHEQFF TGTGCCAGCAGCCCCTATATAGCCGGACTAGCGGGAGTCAGGCATGAGCAGTTCTTC TRBV7-3 TRBD2 - TRBJ2-1
CASSPFSGGLYEQYF TGTGCCAGCAGCCCCTTCAGTGGGGGGCTATACGAGCAGTACTTC TRBV2 - - TRBJ2-7
CASSDPPGLGGYTF TGTGCCAGCAGTGACCCCCCAGGGCTCGGCGGCTACACCTTC TRBV6-5 - few TRBJ1-2
CAWKTGTGYYEQYF TGTGCCTGGAAAACCGGGACAGGGTACTACGAGCAGTACTTC TRBV30 TRBD1 few TRBJ2-7
CASSTGPAEETQYF TGCGCCAGCAGCACGGGACCAGCGGAAGAGACCCAGTACTTC TRBV5-1 - once TRBJ2-5
CASSLRRPQQETQYF TGCGCCAGCAGCTTGCGGCGTCCGCAACAAGAGACCCAGTACTTC TRBV5-1 - - TRBJ2-5
CASSRRGGDNPNTEAFF TGTGCCAGCAGTCGAAGGGGTGGGGACAACCCGAACACTGAAGCTTTCTTT TRBV2 - few TRBJ1-1
CASRRLALNTGELFF TGCGCCAGCAGGAGGCTGGCTTTGAACACCGGGGAGCTGTTTTTT TRBV5-1 - - TRBJ2-2
CSVGVTANTEAFF TGCAGCGTTGGGGTGACAGCGAACACTGAAGCTTTCTTT TRBV29-1 - few TRBJ1-1
CASSETGEKDEQFF TGTGCCAGCAGTGAAACAGGGGAGAAAGATGAGCAGTTCTTC TRBV6-4 TRBD1 - TRBJ2-1
CAITDGSYNEQFF TGTGCCATCACCGACGGGTCCTACAATGAGCAGTTCTTC TRBV10-3 - - TRBJ2-1
CASSNQAEAQTQYF TGCGCCAGCTCGAATCAGGCCGAGGCACAGACCCAGTACTTC TRBV5-1 - - TRBJ2-5
CASGLDSKAYNEQFF TGTGCTAGTGGCCTAGACAGTAAAGCCTACAATGAGCAGTTCTTC TRBV12-5 - - TRBJ2-1
CASSQVGREGGYTF TGTGCCAGCAGCCAAGTTGGGAGGGAGGGAGGCTACACCTTC TRBV4-2 - - TRBJ1-2
CSASRTGKTTYEQYF TGCAGTGCTAGCCGGACAGGGAAGACTACCTACGAGCAGTACTTC TRBV20-1 TRBD1 few TRBJ2-7
CASTLGTGDADTQYF TGCGCCAGCACCCTAGGGACAGGGGATGCAGATACGCAGTATTTT TRBV5-1 TRBD1 few TRBJ2-3
CASSQRQVPYEQYF TGTGCCAGCAGTCAGCGACAGGTTCCTTACGAGCAGTACTTC TRBV6-6 - many TRBJ2-7
CASSQTGSTPYEQYF TGCGCCAGCAGCCAAACGGGTTCGACCCCCTACGAGCAGTACTTC TRBV4-1 - - TRBJ2-7
CASSVVSGRNRNSGANVLTF TGTGCCAGCAGCGTAGTATCAGGGCGTAACCGGAATTCTGGGGCCAACGTCCTGACTTTC TRBV9 - once TRBJ2-6
CASSQDWGDPGTEAFF TGTGCCAGCAGCCAAGATTGGGGGGATCCGGGCACTGAAGCTTTCTTT TRBV3-1 - - TRBJ1-1
CATSRGGGQTYEQYF TGTGCCACCAGCAGAGGGGGGGGCCAGACCTACGAGCAGTACTTC TRBV15 - - TRBJ2-7
CSVEELSDEQYF TGCAGCGTTGAAGAGCTCTCCGACGAGCAGTACTTC TRBV29-1 - once TRBJ2-7
CASSHPGPQVKAEAFF TGCGCCAGCAGTCACCCAGGCCCACAGGTTAAGGCTGAAGCTTTCTTT TRBV10-1 - - TRBJ1-1
CASEEITKNIQYF TGTGCCAGCGAGGAGATTACCAAAAACATTCAGTACTTT TRBV6-1 - - TRBJ2-4
CASSPVEDRGNGYTF TGCGCCAGCAGCCCGGTCGAGGACAGGGGAAATGGCTACACCTTC TRBV5-1 TRBD1 - TRBJ1-2